The clone carrying this T cell receptor (beta chain) occurred many times. The data belong to a study of neurological immune-mediated disorders. Trimming pared 0 bases from V and 7 bases from J, leaving 10 bases between. The CDR3 sequence is 15 residues long. Germline lookup yields CDR1 LGHNA and CDR2 YNFKEQ. The authors obtained over 180 million TCR-beta sequences from 15-18 subjects per sequencing run. A single record per CDR3 protein comes from TCRdb applying MiXCR to the 5' RACE reads. The sample has tens of thousands of distinct CDR3 sequences, around 3.5% seen once. Sample: PBMCs. This sequence was found in a woman in her fifties or sixties with multiple sclerosis. The chain links TRBV4-2 to TRBJ1-6; D unresolved. CDR3 sequence reads: CASSQEVAENSPLHF. The CDR3 DNA follows: TGTGCCAGCAGCCAAGAGGTGGCAGAGAATTCACCCCTCCACTTT.